Sequencing of this T cell receptor beta chain was carried out in a study of CD8+ T cells in alopecia areata. The CDR3 sequence is 13 residues long. V was shortened by 5 bases and J by 8 bases, with 14 bases between the two germline ends. The germline V gene has CDR1 SGHAT and CDR2 FQNNGV. T lymphocytes (CD4+ and CD8+) were sorted from PBMCs. Reverse transcribed after extraction, RNA yielded cDNA as the sequencing template. Sequencing was performed with immunoSEQ multiplex PCR; in TCRdb, only in-frame clones are kept and a portion is missing. The sample shows around 100,000 clones, about two fifths of them seen only once.

The clonotype comes from a human donor with alopecia areata. The chain employs TRBV11-2 and TRBJ2-3; the D gene could be TRBD1 or TRBD2 (6 bases each). The specimen sequenced was CD4+ T cells sorted from blood. As DNA, the CDR3 is TGTGCCAGCAGCAGTCCACAGGGAGGTACGCAGTATTTT. Translation: CASSSPQGGTQYF.